The sequence of this T cell receptor (beta chain) was determined in a study of post-analysis software for immune sequencing data. Study-level background: Disease trajectories encompassed relapsing-remitting, secondary progressive and progressive-relapsing multiple sclerosis.

Points from the study as a whole: Patients showed TRBV5-6, TRBV5-1 and TRBV20-1 among five TRBV segments more frequent than in controls. In multiple sclerosis, normalized Chao1 diversity was significantly below that of controls.

Germline CDR1 and CDR2: SGHAT and FQNNGV. The CDR3 is made up of 13 amino acids. V was cut by 4 bases and J by 3 bases, with 8 bases left in between. The library was made from cDNA and included unique molecular identifiers. TCRdb recomputed calls from the PCR reads with MiXCR, one row per CDR3 protein. Among around 200,000 distinct CDR3 sequences listed, roughly 28% were seen once. This clonotype was observed at least ten times. Its antigen is undetermined. The sequenced sample consisted of blood. The chain has TRBV11-2 and TRBJ2-3; D perhaps matches TRBD2 (6 bases). The TCR originated in a girl aged 2-17 years with multiple sclerosis. DNA of the CDR3: TGTGCCAGCAGCTCCGGGGGAACAGATACGCAGTATTTT. Amino acids: CASSSGGTDTQYF.